This T cell receptor beta chain emerged from a study of blood T cell repertoires in COVID-19. Only in-frame clones appear in the TCRdb table, and some are missing; sequencing was by immunoSEQ multiplex PCR. The table lists about 150,000 clones, roughly 82% of them singletons, with around 7.2% in the top ten. Unmatched junction bases numbered 1, after V lost 0 bases and J lost 2 bases. This CDR3 contains 15 residues. Germline values: CDR1 MNHEY, CDR2 SVGAGI. This chain uses TRBV6-5 with TRBJ2-3; 8 bases align to TRBD2. The receptor was isolated from a woman aged 45-65 years in a cohort sampled during active or convalescent COVID-19. Sequenced: peripheral blood. For the CDR3, the DNA is TGTGCCAGCAGTTACTCGCGGGGGGACACAGATACGCAGTATTTT. Translating it yields CASSYSRGDTDTQYF.